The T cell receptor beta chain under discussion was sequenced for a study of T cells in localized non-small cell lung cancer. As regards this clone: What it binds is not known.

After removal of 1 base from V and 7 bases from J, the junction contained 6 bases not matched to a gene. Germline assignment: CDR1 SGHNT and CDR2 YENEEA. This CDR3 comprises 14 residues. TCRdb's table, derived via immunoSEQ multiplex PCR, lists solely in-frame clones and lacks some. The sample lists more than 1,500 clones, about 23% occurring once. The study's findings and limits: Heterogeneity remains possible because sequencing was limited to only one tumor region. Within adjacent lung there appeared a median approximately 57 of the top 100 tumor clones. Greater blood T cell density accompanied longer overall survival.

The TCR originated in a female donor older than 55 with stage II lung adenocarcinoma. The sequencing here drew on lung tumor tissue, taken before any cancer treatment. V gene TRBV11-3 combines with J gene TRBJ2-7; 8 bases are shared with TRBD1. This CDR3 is CASSLGRGLEEQYF. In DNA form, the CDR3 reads TGTGCCAGCAGCTTAGGCAGGGGGCTTGAAGAGCAGTACTTC.